Listed below are T cell receptor beta chains from one sample, sequenced in a study of blood T cell repertoires in COVID-19. The repertoire was sequenced with immunoSEQ multiplex PCR; TCRdb's copy has only in-frame clones and lacks some. The sample carries over 85,000 clones, approximately 80% recorded once. The sequenced material came from peripheral blood. The receptors derive from a woman aged 55-69 years with acute or convalescent COVID-19. Each CDR3 is given with its conserved first and last residue. A D gene is named only where the DNA matches it firmly. The size field is filled for only some rows; it gives once, few, many or a size class.

clone_size: .; d_call: TRBD1; v_call: TRBV6-6; j_call: TRBJ1-1; cdr3_nt: TGTGCCAGCAGACCCAAAACAGGGGTCACTGAAGCTTTCTTT; cdr3_aa: CASRPKTGVTEAFF
clone_size: .; d_call: .; v_call: TRBV5-1; j_call: TRBJ2-7; cdr3_nt: TGCGCCAGCAGTACCGGGGACACCTTGGACGAGCAGTACTTC; cdr3_aa: CASSTGDTLDEQYF
clone_size: few; d_call: TRBD2; v_call: TRBV19; j_call: TRBJ2-1; cdr3_nt: TGTGCCAGTAACCCCTCGGGACTAGCGAGTCATGAGCAGTTCTTC; cdr3_aa: CASNPSGLASHEQFF
clone_size: .; d_call: .; v_call: TRBV7-2; j_call: TRBJ1-1; cdr3_nt: TGTGCCAGCAGCTTAGGCGGGGGGAATGAAGCTTTCTTT; cdr3_aa: CASSLGGGNEAFF
clone_size: .; d_call: .; v_call: TRBV30; j_call: TRBJ2-2; cdr3_nt: TGTGCCTGGGTTAGCCAGGGGCGCACCGGGGAGCTGTTTTTT; cdr3_aa: CAWVSQGRTGELFF
clone_size: .; d_call: TRBD2; v_call: TRBV27; j_call: TRBJ2-7; cdr3_nt: TGTGCCAGCAGTACCCGGACTAGCGGACCTCCAGAGCAGTACTTC; cdr3_aa: CASSTRTSGPPEQYF
clone_size: once; d_call: TRBD1; v_call: TRBV5-1; j_call: TRBJ1-6; cdr3_nt: TGCGCCAGCAGCCAAACGACAGGGGGTGAATCACCCCTCCACTTT; cdr3_aa: CASSQTTGGESPLHF
clone_size: .; d_call: TRBD2; v_call: TRBV19; j_call: TRBJ2-3; cdr3_nt: TGTGCCAGTAGTATAGGGTCGCGGGGGGCCACCCTAGATACGCAGTATTTT; cdr3_aa: CASSIGSRGATLDTQYF
clone_size: .; d_call: .; v_call: TRBV7-2; j_call: TRBJ1-5; cdr3_nt: TGTGCCAGCAGCTTCCGACGGGGGGAAAATCAGCCCCAGCATTTT; cdr3_aa: CASSFRRGENQPQHF
clone_size: .; d_call: .; v_call: TRBV7-2; j_call: TRBJ1-1; cdr3_nt: TGTGCCAGCAGCTTAATCTTGAACACTGAAGCTTTCTTT; cdr3_aa: CASSLILNTEAFF
clone_size: .; d_call: .; v_call: TRBV2; j_call: TRBJ1-4; cdr3_nt: TGTGCCACAGGGGCGGATAATGAAAAACTGTTTTTT; cdr3_aa: CATGADNEKLFF
clone_size: .; d_call: TRBD1; v_call: TRBV12-5; j_call: TRBJ1-5; cdr3_nt: TGTGCTAGTGGTCAATCCGGGACAGGGAGTCAGCCCCAGCATTTT; cdr3_aa: CASGQSGTGSQPQHF
clone_size: .; d_call: TRBD2; v_call: TRBV7-2; j_call: TRBJ2-1; cdr3_nt: TGTGCCAGCAGCTTACTTGGTAGCGGGGGATACAATGAGCAGTTCTTC; cdr3_aa: CASSLLGSGGYNEQFF
clone_size: .; d_call: TRBD1; v_call: TRBV11-2; j_call: TRBJ1-6; cdr3_nt: TGTGCCAGCAGCTTAGGCTTAGCCAGACAGGGGAATTCACCCCTCCACTTT; cdr3_aa: CASSLGLARQGNSPLHF
clone_size: .; d_call: .; v_call: TRBV4-2; j_call: TRBJ2-3; cdr3_nt: TGTGCCAGCAGCCAAGTTTCCAGGTTGGGCACAGATACGCAGTATTTT; cdr3_aa: CASSQVSRLGTDTQYF
clone_size: once; d_call: .; v_call: TRBV23-1; j_call: TRBJ1-5; cdr3_nt: TGCGCCAGCAGTCAACGGAGGGCGGGATCAAAACAGCCCCAGCATTTT; cdr3_aa: CASSQRRAGSKQPQHF
clone_size: .; d_call: .; v_call: TRBV7-2; j_call: TRBJ1-1; cdr3_nt: TGTGCCAGCAGCCAGGGACTTTTTAGGGGATTCGCTGAAGCTTTCTTT; cdr3_aa: CASSQGLFRGFAEAFF
clone_size: .; d_call: .; v_call: TRBV7-8; j_call: TRBJ2-5; cdr3_nt: TGTGCCAGCAGCCAGCGAGTACCGACCCAGTACTTC; cdr3_aa: CASSQRVPTQYF
clone_size: .; d_call: .; v_call: TRBV9; j_call: TRBJ1-5; cdr3_nt: TGTGCCAGCAGCGTAGACCAGGGAGGGAATCAGCCCCAGCATTTT; cdr3_aa: CASSVDQGGNQPQHF
clone_size: .; d_call: TRBD1; v_call: TRBV9; j_call: TRBJ2-3; cdr3_nt: TGTGCCAGCAGCGTAGTAGGACAGGACACAGATACGCAGTATTTT; cdr3_aa: CASSVVGQDTDTQYF
clone_size: .; d_call: .; v_call: TRBV5-6; j_call: TRBJ2-7; cdr3_nt: TGTGCCAGCAGCTTGGAGCAGGCCACCTACGAGCAGTACTTC; cdr3_aa: CASSLEQATYEQYF
clone_size: .; d_call: TRBD1; v_call: TRBV4-3; j_call: TRBJ1-3; cdr3_nt: TGCGCCAGCAGCCTTGGGACAGTCACTGGAAACACCATATATTTT; cdr3_aa: CASSLGTVTGNTIYF
clone_size: .; d_call: TRBD1; v_call: TRBV2; j_call: TRBJ2-3; cdr3_nt: TGTGCCAGCTCGGTTACACAGGGGGCAGATACGCAGTATTTT; cdr3_aa: CASSVTQGADTQYF
clone_size: .; d_call: TRBD1; v_call: TRBV29-1; j_call: TRBJ1-2; cdr3_nt: TGCAGCGTTCAAGGACAGGTTGAGGACGGAGGCTACACCTTC; cdr3_aa: CSVQGQVEDGGYTF
clone_size: .; d_call: TRBD1; v_call: TRBV9; j_call: TRBJ2-1; cdr3_nt: TGTGCCAGCAGCGTAGGGGAAGGACAGGCCCATGAGCAGTTCTTC; cdr3_aa: CASSVGEGQAHEQFF
clone_size: .; d_call: .; v_call: TRBV7-7; j_call: TRBJ1-1; cdr3_nt: TGTGCCAGCAGCAAAGAGGCCATGGGGAACACTGAAGCTTTCTTT; cdr3_aa: CASSKEAMGNTEAFF
clone_size: .; d_call: .; v_call: TRBV4-3; j_call: TRBJ2-2; cdr3_nt: TGCGCCAGCAGATCCCGTGCGGGGACTGGGGAGCTGTTTTTT; cdr3_aa: CASRSRAGTGELFF
clone_size: once; d_call: .; v_call: TRBV28; j_call: TRBJ1-1; cdr3_nt: TGTGCCCACGGGGTGAACACTGAAGCTTTCTTT; cdr3_aa: CAHGVNTEAFF
clone_size: .; d_call: TRBD1; v_call: TRBV11-3; j_call: TRBJ1-1; cdr3_nt: TGTGCCAGCAGCTTGAGCTGGGACAGCCTGAACACTGAAGCTTTCTTT; cdr3_aa: CASSLSWDSLNTEAFF
clone_size: .; d_call: TRBD1; v_call: TRBV5-8; j_call: TRBJ1-2; cdr3_nt: TGTGCCAGCAGCAGGACAGGGTATGGCTACACCTTC; cdr3_aa: CASSRTGYGYTF
clone_size: .; d_call: TRBD2; v_call: TRBV6-2/TRBV6-3; j_call: TRBJ2-1; cdr3_nt: TGTGCCAGCAGTTTGATAGCGGGACCGCAGTTCTTC; cdr3_aa: CASSLIAGPQFF
clone_size: .; d_call: TRBD1; v_call: TRBV7-9; j_call: TRBJ1-4; cdr3_nt: TGTGCCAGCAGCACCTGGACAGGGATCAATGAAAAACTGTTTTTT; cdr3_aa: CASSTWTGINEKLFF
clone_size: .; d_call: .; v_call: TRBV12-5; j_call: TRBJ1-4; cdr3_nt: TGTGCTAGTGGTTTGGTACTAAAGTCGGTCCACCTCACAACTAATGAAAAACTGTTTTTT; cdr3_aa: CASGLVLKSVHLTTNEKLFF
clone_size: .; d_call: TRBD1; v_call: TRBV9; j_call: TRBJ1-2; cdr3_nt: TGTGCCAGCAGCGTAGACCAGGGGGGCTATGGCTACACCTTC; cdr3_aa: CASSVDQGGYGYTF
clone_size: few; d_call: TRBD2; v_call: TRBV9; j_call: TRBJ2-3; cdr3_nt: TGTGCCAGCAGCCCCGGACTAGCCACAGATACGCAGTATTTT; cdr3_aa: CASSPGLATDTQYF
clone_size: .; d_call: TRBD1; v_call: TRBV18; j_call: TRBJ1-1; cdr3_nt: TGTGCCAGCTCACCTTCGGGGACAGCCCCGTTGGCTTTCTTT; cdr3_aa: CASSPSGTAPLAFF
clone_size: .; d_call: .; v_call: TRBV24-1; j_call: TRBJ1-6; cdr3_nt: TGTGCCACCAGTGATTCGACAAATTCACCCCTCCACTTT; cdr3_aa: CATSDSTNSPLHF
clone_size: .; d_call: TRBD2; v_call: TRBV9; j_call: TRBJ2-7; cdr3_nt: TGTGCCAGCAGCGTAGGGACTAGCAGAGAATTCGAGCAGTACTTC; cdr3_aa: CASSVGTSREFEQYF
clone_size: .; d_call: .; v_call: TRBV2; j_call: TRBJ1-4; cdr3_nt: TGTGCCAGCAGTGACAGCAGGGGAATTGAAAAACTGTTTTTT; cdr3_aa: CASSDSRGIEKLFF
clone_size: .; d_call: TRBD1; v_call: TRBV7-8; j_call: TRBJ1-1; cdr3_nt: TGTGCCAGCAGCTTAGGGACAGGGGGCTGGGACACTGAAGCTTTCTTT; cdr3_aa: CASSLGTGGWDTEAFF
clone_size: .; d_call: .; v_call: TRBV7-2; j_call: TRBJ1-1; cdr3_nt: TGTGCCAGCAGCTTAGTCGGCGGGAACACTGAAGCTTTCTTT; cdr3_aa: CASSLVGGNTEAFF
clone_size: few; d_call: TRBD1; v_call: TRBV4-3; j_call: TRBJ1-2; cdr3_nt: TGCGCCAGCAGCCAAGTCGGACAGGGTAATGGCTACACCTTC; cdr3_aa: CASSQVGQGNGYTF
clone_size: few; d_call: TRBD2; v_call: TRBV28; j_call: TRBJ2-1; cdr3_nt: TGTGCCAGCAGTCGACTAGCGGGGGGTTTCAATGAGCAGTTCTTC; cdr3_aa: CASSRLAGGFNEQFF
clone_size: .; d_call: .; v_call: TRBV7-2; j_call: TRBJ2-7; cdr3_nt: TGTGCCAGCAGCTCCAGGCCCTCCTACGAGCAGTACTTC; cdr3_aa: CASSSRPSYEQYF
clone_size: .; d_call: .; v_call: TRBV6-5; j_call: TRBJ2-2; cdr3_nt: TGTGCCAGCAGGAGGGATGGTAGAACCGGGGAGCTGTTTTTT; cdr3_aa: CASRRDGRTGELFF
clone_size: .; d_call: .; v_call: TRBV3-1/TRBV3-2; j_call: TRBJ1-5; cdr3_nt: TGTGCCAGCAGCCAAAGCCCCAATCAGCCCCAGCATTTT; cdr3_aa: CASSQSPNQPQHF
clone_size: few; d_call: .; v_call: TRBV11-1; j_call: TRBJ2-5; cdr3_nt: TGTGCCAGCAGCCCACGGACAGGAGGGGAGACCCAGTACTTC; cdr3_aa: CASSPRTGGETQYF
clone_size: .; d_call: .; v_call: TRBV15; j_call: TRBJ1-5; cdr3_nt: TGTGCCACCAGCAAGGGCACAGGGAGACTGCAGCCCCAGCATTTT; cdr3_aa: CATSKGTGRLQPQHF
clone_size: .; d_call: .; v_call: TRBV7-2; j_call: TRBJ2-2; cdr3_nt: TGTGCCAGCAACTTGGTGGGCAGGGAGCTGTTTTTT; cdr3_aa: CASNLVGRELFF
clone_size: .; d_call: TRBD2; v_call: TRBV27; j_call: TRBJ2-2; cdr3_nt: TGTGCCAGCAAGGGTAATCGGCTAGCGGGCACCGGGGAGCTGTTTTTT; cdr3_aa: CASKGNRLAGTGELFF
clone_size: .; d_call: .; v_call: TRBV6-5; j_call: TRBJ1-1; cdr3_nt: TGTGCCAGCAGTTACGCGGGGGGAGCTTTCTTT; cdr3_aa: CASSYAGGAFF
clone_size: .; d_call: .; v_call: TRBV6-5; j_call: TRBJ1-4; cdr3_nt: TGTGCCAGCAGCACCAGGGCCCAAAAACTGTTTTTT; cdr3_aa: CASSTRAQKLFF